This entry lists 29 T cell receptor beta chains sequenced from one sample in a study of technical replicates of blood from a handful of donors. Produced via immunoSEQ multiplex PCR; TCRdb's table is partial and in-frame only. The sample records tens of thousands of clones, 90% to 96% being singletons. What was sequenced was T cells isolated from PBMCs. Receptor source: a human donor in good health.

For the CDR3, the DNA is TGTGCCAGCAGATTGGCTTACGAGCAGTACTTC. Translating it yields CASRLAYEQYF. V usage is TRBV28 and J usage is TRBJ2-7; D remains unclear. CDR1 MDHEN and CDR2 SYDVKM come from the germline V gene. This CDR3 comprises 11 residues. With 6 bases removed from V and 4 bases from J, the gap between germline ends came to 7 bases.

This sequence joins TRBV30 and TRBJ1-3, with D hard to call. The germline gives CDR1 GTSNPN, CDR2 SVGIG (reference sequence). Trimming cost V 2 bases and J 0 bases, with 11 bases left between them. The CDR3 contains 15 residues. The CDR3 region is CAWSSDFSSGNTIYF. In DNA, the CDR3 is TGTGCCTGGAGTTCTGACTTCTCCTCTGGAAACACCATATATTTT.

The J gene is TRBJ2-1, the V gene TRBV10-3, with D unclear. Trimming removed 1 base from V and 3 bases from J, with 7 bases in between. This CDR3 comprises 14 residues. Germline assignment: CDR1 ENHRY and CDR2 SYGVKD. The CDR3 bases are TGTGCCATCAGTGAGTGGGCAGGCTACAATGAGCAGTTCTTC. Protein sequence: CAISEWAGYNEQFF.

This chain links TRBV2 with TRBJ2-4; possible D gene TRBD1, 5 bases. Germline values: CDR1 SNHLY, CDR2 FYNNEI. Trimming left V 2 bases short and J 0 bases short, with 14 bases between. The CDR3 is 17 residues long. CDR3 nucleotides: TGTGCCAGCAGTGAAAGCCAAGGACACCGAGCCAAAAACATTCAGTACTTC. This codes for CASSESQGHRAKNIQYF.

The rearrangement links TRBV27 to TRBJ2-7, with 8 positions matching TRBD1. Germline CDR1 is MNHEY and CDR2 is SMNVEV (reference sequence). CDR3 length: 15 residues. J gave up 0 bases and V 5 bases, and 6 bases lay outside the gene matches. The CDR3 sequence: CASSTRGPHSYEQYF. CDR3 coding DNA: TGTGCCAGCAGTACCAGGGGGCCACACTCCTACGAGCAGTACTTC.

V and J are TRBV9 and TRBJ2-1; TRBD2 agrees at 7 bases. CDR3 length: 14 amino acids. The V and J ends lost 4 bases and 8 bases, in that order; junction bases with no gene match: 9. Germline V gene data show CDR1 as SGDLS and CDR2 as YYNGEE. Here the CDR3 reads CASSLHSGTDEQFF. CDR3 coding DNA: TGTGCCAGCAGCCTCCACAGCGGGACGGATGAGCAGTTCTTC.

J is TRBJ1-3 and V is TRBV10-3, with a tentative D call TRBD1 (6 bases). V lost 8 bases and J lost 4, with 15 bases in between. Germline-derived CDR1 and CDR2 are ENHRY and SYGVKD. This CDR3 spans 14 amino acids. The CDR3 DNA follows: TGTGCCATCCTAACAGGGAGCCGGGGAAACACCATATATTTT. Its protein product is CAILTGSRGNTIYF.

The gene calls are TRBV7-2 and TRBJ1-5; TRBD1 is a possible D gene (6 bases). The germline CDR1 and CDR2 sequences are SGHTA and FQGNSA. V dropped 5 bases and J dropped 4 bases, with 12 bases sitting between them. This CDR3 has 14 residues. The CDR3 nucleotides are TGTGCCAGCAGCCGATGGGACATTAATCAGCCCCAGCATTTT. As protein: CASSRWDINQPQHF. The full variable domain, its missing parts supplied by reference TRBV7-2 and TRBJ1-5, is GAGVSQSPSNKVTEKGKDVELRCDPISGHTALYWYRQSLGQGLEFLIYFQGNSAPDKSGLPSDRFSAERTGGSVSTLTIQRTQQEDSAVYLCASSRWDINQPQHFGDGTRLSIL.

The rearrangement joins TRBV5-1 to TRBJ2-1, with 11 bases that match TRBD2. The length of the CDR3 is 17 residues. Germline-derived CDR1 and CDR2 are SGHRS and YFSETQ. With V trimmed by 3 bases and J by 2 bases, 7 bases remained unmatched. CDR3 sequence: CASSSFLAGGTYNEQFF. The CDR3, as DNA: TGCGCCAGCAGCTCCTTTCTAGCGGGAGGCACCTACAATGAGCAGTTCTTC. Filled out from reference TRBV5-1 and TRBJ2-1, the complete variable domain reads KAGVTQTPRYLIKTRGQQVTLSCSPISGHRSVSWYQQTPGQGLQFLFEYFSETQRNKGNFPGRFSGRQFSNSRSEMNVSTLELGDSALYLCASSSFLAGGTYNEQFFGPGTRLTVL.

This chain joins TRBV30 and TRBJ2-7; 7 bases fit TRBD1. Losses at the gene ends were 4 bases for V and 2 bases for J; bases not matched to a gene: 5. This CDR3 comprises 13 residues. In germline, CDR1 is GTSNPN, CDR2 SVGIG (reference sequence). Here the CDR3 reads CAWTWGTAYEQYF. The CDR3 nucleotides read TGTGCCTGGACTTGGGGGACAGCCTACGAGCAGTACTTC.

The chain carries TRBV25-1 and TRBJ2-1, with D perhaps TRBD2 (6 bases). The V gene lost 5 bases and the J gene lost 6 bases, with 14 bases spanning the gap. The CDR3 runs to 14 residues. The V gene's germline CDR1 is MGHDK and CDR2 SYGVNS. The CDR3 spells CASSLRDSINEQFF. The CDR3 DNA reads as TGTGCCAGCAGTCTCCGGGACTCCATCAATGAGCAGTTCTTC.

The CDR3 sequence is CASSVSVAGGVGDTQYF. CDR3 nucleotides: TGTGCCAGCAGCGTATCGGTAGCGGGAGGTGTAGGAGATACGCAGTATTTT. The V and J genes are TRBV9 and TRBJ2-3, with 10 nucleotides matching TRBD2. V shed 1 base, J shed 5 bases, and the junction held 10 bases outside the gene matches. CDR1 is SGDLS and CDR2 is YYNGEE in the germline V gene. The CDR3 spans 17 residues.

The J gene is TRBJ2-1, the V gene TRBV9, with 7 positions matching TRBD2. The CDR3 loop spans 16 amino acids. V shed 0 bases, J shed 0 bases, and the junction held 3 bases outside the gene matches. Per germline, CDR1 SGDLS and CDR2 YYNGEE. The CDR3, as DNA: TGTGCCAGCAGCGTAGTAGGCGGGGGCTCCTACAATGAGCAGTTCTTC. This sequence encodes CASSVVGGGSYNEQFF.

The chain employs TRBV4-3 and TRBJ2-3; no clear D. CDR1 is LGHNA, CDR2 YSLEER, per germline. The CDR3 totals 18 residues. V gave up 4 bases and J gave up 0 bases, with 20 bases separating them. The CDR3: CASSLVNLPLSSTDTQYF. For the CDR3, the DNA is TGCGCCAGCAGCCTCGTAAACCTCCCACTATCTAGCACAGATACGCAGTATTTT.

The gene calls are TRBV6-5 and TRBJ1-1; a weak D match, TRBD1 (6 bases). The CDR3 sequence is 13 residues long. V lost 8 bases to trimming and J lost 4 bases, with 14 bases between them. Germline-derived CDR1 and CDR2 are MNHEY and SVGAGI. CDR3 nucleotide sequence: TGTGCCAGCTTAATAGGGGGGGGCACTGAAGCTTTCTTT. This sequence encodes CASLIGGGTEAFF.

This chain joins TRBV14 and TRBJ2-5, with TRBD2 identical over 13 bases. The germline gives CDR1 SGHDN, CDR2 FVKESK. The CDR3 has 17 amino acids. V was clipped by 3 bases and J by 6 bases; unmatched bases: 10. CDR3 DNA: TGTGCCAGCAGCCACGATGGACTAGCGGGAGTTCAAAAGACCCAGTACTTC. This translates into CASSHDGLAGVQKTQYF.

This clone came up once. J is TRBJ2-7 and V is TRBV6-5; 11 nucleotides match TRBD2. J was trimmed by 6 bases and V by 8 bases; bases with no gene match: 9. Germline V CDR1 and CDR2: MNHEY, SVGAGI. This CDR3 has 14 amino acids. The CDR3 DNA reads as TGTGCCAGCGTCCCACTAGCGGGAGTATCCGAGCAGTACTTC. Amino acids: CASVPLAGVSEQYF.

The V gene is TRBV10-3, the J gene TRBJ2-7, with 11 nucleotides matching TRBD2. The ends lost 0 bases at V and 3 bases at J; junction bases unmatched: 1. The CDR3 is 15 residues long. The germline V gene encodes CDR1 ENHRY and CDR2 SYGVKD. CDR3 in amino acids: CAISESGTSGYEQYF. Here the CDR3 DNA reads TGTGCCATCAGTGAGTCAGGGACTAGCGGCTACGAGCAGTACTTC.

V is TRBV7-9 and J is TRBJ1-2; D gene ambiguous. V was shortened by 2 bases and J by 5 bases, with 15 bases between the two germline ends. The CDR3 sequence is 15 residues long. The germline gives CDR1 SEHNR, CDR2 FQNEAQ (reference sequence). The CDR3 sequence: CASSLKSAGEYGYTF. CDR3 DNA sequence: TGTGCCAGCAGCTTAAAGTCGGCCGGGGAATATGGCTACACCTTC.

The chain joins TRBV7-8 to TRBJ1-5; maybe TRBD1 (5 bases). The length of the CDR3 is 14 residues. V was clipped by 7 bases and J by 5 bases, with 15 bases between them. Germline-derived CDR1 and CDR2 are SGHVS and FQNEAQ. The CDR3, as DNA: TGTGCCAGCACCCTGACGGGGGGGGATCAGCCCCAGCATTTT. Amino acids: CASTLTGGDQPQHF.

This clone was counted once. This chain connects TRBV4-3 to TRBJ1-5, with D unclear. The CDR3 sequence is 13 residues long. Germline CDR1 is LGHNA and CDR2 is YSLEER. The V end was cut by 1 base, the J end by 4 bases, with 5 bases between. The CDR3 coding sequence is TGCGCCAGCAGCCAAGGAGGTAATCAGCCCCAGCATTTT. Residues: CASSQGGNQPQHF.

The DNA of the CDR3 is TGTGCCAGCAGTGGAAGGGACAGTACCCTCGATACGCAGTATTTT. It yields the protein CASSGRDSTLDTQYF. The rearrangement links TRBV6-6 to TRBJ2-3; TRBD1 matches at 7 bases. Germline values: CDR1 MNHNY, CDR2 SVGAGI (reference sequence). CDR3 length: 15 residues. V lost 5 bases, J lost 6 bases, and 11 bases stayed unmatched.

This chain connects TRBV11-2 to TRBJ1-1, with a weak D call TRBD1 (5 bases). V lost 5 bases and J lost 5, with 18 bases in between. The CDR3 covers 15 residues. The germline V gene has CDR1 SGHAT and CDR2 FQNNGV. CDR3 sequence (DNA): TGTGCCAGCAGCCTCACGACGGACCGGGGGACTGAAGCTTTCTTT. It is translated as CASSLTTDRGTEAFF.

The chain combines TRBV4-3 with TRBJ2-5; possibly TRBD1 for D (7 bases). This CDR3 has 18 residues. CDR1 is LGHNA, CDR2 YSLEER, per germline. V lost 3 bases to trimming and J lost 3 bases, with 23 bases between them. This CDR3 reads CASSQYIGGGGTEETQYF. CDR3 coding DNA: TGCGCCAGCAGCCAGTATATAGGAGGAGGGGGCACGGAAGAGACCCAGTACTTC.

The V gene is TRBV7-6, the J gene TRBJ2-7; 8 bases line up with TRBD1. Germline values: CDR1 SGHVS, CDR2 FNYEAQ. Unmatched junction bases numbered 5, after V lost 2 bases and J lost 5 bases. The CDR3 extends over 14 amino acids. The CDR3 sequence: CASSLFQGADEQYF. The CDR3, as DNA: TGTGCCAGCAGCTTATTCCAGGGGGCGGACGAGCAGTACTTC.

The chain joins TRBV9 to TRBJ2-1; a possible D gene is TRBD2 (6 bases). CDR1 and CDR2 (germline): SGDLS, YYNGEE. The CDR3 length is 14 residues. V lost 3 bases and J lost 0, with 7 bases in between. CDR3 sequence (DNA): TGTGCCAGCAGCGACGGGAGCTCCTACAATGAGCAGTTCTTC. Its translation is CASSDGSSYNEQFF.

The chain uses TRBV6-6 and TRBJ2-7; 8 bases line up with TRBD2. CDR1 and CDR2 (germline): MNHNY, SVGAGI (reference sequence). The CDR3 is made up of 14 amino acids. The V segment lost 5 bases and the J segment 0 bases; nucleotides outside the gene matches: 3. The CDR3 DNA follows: TGTGCCAGCAGTCCCGGGACTAGCTCCTACGAGCAGTACTTC. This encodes CASSPGTSSYEQYF.

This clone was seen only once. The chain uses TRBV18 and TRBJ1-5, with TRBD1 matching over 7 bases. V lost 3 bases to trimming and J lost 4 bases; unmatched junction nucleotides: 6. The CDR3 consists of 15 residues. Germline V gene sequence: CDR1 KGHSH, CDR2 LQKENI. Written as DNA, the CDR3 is TGTGCCAGCTCACCTCTAGGGGGCGGAAATCAGCCCCAGCATTTT. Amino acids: CASSPLGGGNQPQHF.

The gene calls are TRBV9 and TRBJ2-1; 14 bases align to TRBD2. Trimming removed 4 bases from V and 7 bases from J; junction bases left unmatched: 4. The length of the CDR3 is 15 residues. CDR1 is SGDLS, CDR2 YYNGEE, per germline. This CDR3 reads CASSMGLAGVNEQFF. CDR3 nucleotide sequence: TGTGCCAGCAGCATGGGACTAGCGGGAGTAAATGAGCAGTTCTTC.